This TCR beta chain was recovered during a study of cytomegalovirus exposure and HLA in healthy donors. Whole-study findings and limits: The tendency of first-cohort TCR clusters to co-occur in the 120 or so validation repertoires was identified by a subsequent analysis. Reports described diagnosis of cytomegalovirus status by the classifier as highly specific and sensitive.

Clones were read by immunoSEQ multiplex PCR, and TCRdb kept only the in-frame ones, dropping some. The sample yields over 200,000 clones, around 87% seen once. On this clone: Its antigen is not identified.

The V end lost 1 base, the J end lost 0 bases, and 9 bases lay between the germline ends. The CDR3 sequence is 16 residues long. CDR1 is MNHEY and CDR2 is SMNVEV in the germline V gene (reference sequence). The chain recombines TRBV27 with TRBJ2-2; D possibly corresponds to TRBD2 (5 bases). This TCR came from a woman aged 18-29 years in good health and CMV-seronegative. The source material was PBMCs. In DNA form, the CDR3 reads TGTGCCAGCAGTTTATACGGGGAACCGAACACCGGGGAGCTGTTTTTT. Its protein product is CASSLYGEPNTGELFF.